Below are 31 T cell receptor beta chains sequenced from a single sample in a study of identical twins. TCRdb reprocessed the 5' RACE reads with MiXCR, giving one entry per CDR3 protein. The sample records about 790,000 distinct CDR3 sequences, over 15% being singletons. This sample was shared with a second study, whose subject was T cells expressing NK-cell markers.

The specimen was PBMCs. Receptors originate from a young woman in good health.

This clonotype came up a few times. The chain carries TRBV7-3 and TRBJ2-1; D is possibly TRBD2 (6 bases). This CDR3 region has 18 residues. CDR1 and CDR2 from the germline V gene are SGHTA and FQGTGA. V gave up 5 bases and J gave up 0 bases, with 20 bases separating them. The CDR3 reads CASSEKGRGTSSYNEQFF. The CDR3 nucleotides read TGTGCCAGCAGCGAAAAAGGTCGGGGGACGAGCTCCTACAATGAGCAGTTCTTC.

This clonotype was found a few times. This rearrangement joins TRBV18 to TRBJ2-1; 12 nucleotides line up with TRBD2. This CDR3 spans 17 amino acids. Germline CDR1 reads KGHSH; CDR2 reads LQKENI. The trim removed 2 bases at V and 6 bases at J, leaving 8 bases unmatched. Here the CDR3 DNA reads TGTGCCAGCTCACCATATACTAGCGGGGGGCGACGCAATGAGCAGTTCTTC. Encoded protein: CASSPYTSGGRRNEQFF.

This clonotype has a count of ten or more. The chain uses TRBV6-4 and TRBJ2-2; D not resolved. This CDR3 is 13 amino acids long. CDR1 and CDR2 from the germline V gene are MRHNA and SNTAGT. Trimming removed 5 bases at V and 6 bases at J, with 10 bases between. The CDR3 DNA follows: TGTGCCAGCAGTTCGAAGGTTCCCGGGGAGCTGTTTTTT. The encoded protein is CASSSKVPGELFF.

This clonotype was detected ten times or more. This chain links TRBV6-2 or TRBV6-3 with TRBJ2-2; no firm D call. The germline V gene has CDR1 MNHEY and CDR2 SVGEGT. This CDR3 is 13 amino acids long. V lost 2 bases to trimming and J lost 6 bases, with 7 bases between them. The CDR3 sequence: CASSYTEPGELFF. CDR3 DNA sequence: TGTGCCAGCAGTTACACAGAGCCCGGGGAGCTGTTTTTT.

Only a few counts were recorded for this clonotype. In nucleotides, the CDR3 is TGCGCCAGCAGTGCGGTGAAATTAGGGGGCACTGAAGCTTTCTTT. Encoded protein: CASSAVKLGGTEAFF. This chain connects TRBV10-1 to TRBJ1-1; D possibly corresponds to TRBD1 (6 bases). The CDR3 runs to 15 residues. CDR1 and CDR2 (germline): WNHNN, SYGVQD (reference sequence). V gave up 4 bases and J gave up 4 bases, with 16 bases separating them.

This clonotype was observed a handful of times. V is TRBV5-1 and J is TRBJ1-2, with 9 nucleotides matching TRBD1. J was trimmed by 8 bases and V by 4 bases; bases with no gene match: 6. From germline, CDR1 is SGHRS and CDR2 YFSETQ. CDR3 length: 13 residues. CDR3: CASSPGTGTGYTF. The CDR3 region has the DNA TGCGCCAGCAGCCCGGGGACAGGGACCGGCTACACCTTC.

This chain joins TRBV11-3 and TRBJ2-3; 7 nucleotides agree with TRBD2. The CDR3 is 13 residues long. Looked up from germline, CDR1 is SGHNT and CDR2 is YENEEA. The V gene end was trimmed by 9 bases and the J gene end by 10 bases; junction bases not matched to a gene: 13. The DNA for the CDR3 is TGTGCCAGTCATGGACTAGGGTCCCCTTCGCAGTATTTT. It translates to CASHGLGSPSQYF.

This clonotype was observed a single time. This chain joins TRBV9 and TRBJ2-6; TRBD2 matches 7 bases. The CDR3 is 17 amino acids. Germline loops: CDR1 SGDLS, CDR2 YYNGEE. Trimming took 5 bases from V and 1 from J; bases not matched to a gene: 9. CDR3 sequence reads: CASRLGGDGSGANVLTF. The CDR3 DNA sequence: TGTGCCAGCAGGTTGGGGGGGGATGGGTCTGGGGCCAACGTCCTGACTTTC.

This clonotype was counted a few times. The rearrangement joins TRBV20-1 to TRBJ2-2; D uncertain. CDR1 and CDR2 (germline): DFQATT, SNEGSKA (reference sequence). Trimming took off 4 bases at V and 1 base at J, with 10 bases between the two ends. This CDR3 contains 14 residues. CDR3 bases: TGCAGTGCTAACGGAAATATGAACACCGGGGAGCTGTTTTTT. This gives the protein CSANGNMNTGELFF.

The genes are TRBV5-1 and TRBJ2-2; D tentatively fits TRBD1 or TRBD2 (6 bases each). Germline CDR1 reads SGHRS; CDR2 reads YFSETQ. V shed 0 bases and J shed 6 bases, with 12 bases lying between them. The CDR3 runs 15 residues. The CDR3 nucleotides are TGCGCCAGCAGCTTGGACTTAAGGGGGGCCGGGGAGCTGTTTTTT. As protein: CASSLDLRGAGELFF.

This clonotype was detected a few times. This chain links TRBV20-1 with TRBJ1-6; the D gene is possibly TRBD1 (5 bases). Trimming took 1 base from V and 5 from J, leaving 9 bases between them. This CDR3 is 14 amino acids long. CDR1 and CDR2 from the germline V gene are DFQATT and SNEGSKA (reference sequence). CDR3 nucleotides: TGCAGTGCTAGAGCTGACAGAGATAATTCACCCCTCCACTTT. Translating it yields CSARADRDNSPLHF.

V gene TRBV24-1 combines with J gene TRBJ2-1, with TRBD1 identical over 9 bases. J lost 5 bases, V lost 5 bases, and 6 bases had no gene match. Per the germline V gene, CDR1 is KGHDR and CDR2 is SFDVKD. The CDR3 sequence is 15 residues long. The CDR3 nucleotides are TGTGCCACCAGTGGGACAGGGGAGGGCCACAATGAGCAGTTCTTC. Translation: CATSGTGEGHNEQFF.

This clonotype turned up a few times. This chain uses TRBV7-2 with TRBJ2-6; TRBD1 aligns across 9 bases. The CDR3 length is 17 residues. Trimming cost V 3 bases and J 3 bases; bases outside gene matches: 6. Germline-derived CDR1 and CDR2 are SGHTA and FQGNSA. In DNA, the CDR3 is TGTGCCAGCAGCTTTAAACAGGGGGCAGGTGGGGCCAACGTCCTGACTTTC. Amino acid sequence: CASSFKQGAGGANVLTF. The full variable domain, in which reference TRBV7-2 and TRBJ2-6 provide the parts outside the CDR3, is GAGVSQSPSNKVTEKGKDVELRCDPISGHTALYWYRQSLGQGLEFLIYFQGNSAPDKSGLPSDRFSAERTGGSVSTLTIQRTQQEDSAVYLCASSFKQGAGGANVLTFGAGSRLTVL.

This clonotype occurred many times. This chain joins TRBV12-3 or TRBV12-4 and TRBJ1-1, with D maybe TRBD1 (5 bases). V was clipped by 7 bases and J by 2 bases, with 14 bases between them. This CDR3 has 14 residues. CDR3 protein: CASTSGQLNTEAFF. CDR3 nucleotides: TGTGCCAGCACCTCGGGGCAGTTAAACACTGAAGCTTTCTTT.

This clonotype has only a few counts. This sequence joins TRBV7-3 and TRBJ1-5; possible D gene TRBD1, 5 bases. V was trimmed by 6 bases and J by 7 bases, leaving 13 bases between them. CDR1 is SGHTA and CDR2 is FQGTGA in the germline V gene. CDR3 length: 13 amino acids. The CDR3 DNA sequence: TGTGCCAGCAGTCCAGGGCATGGACAGCCCCAGCATTTT. Translation gives CASSPGHGQPQHF.

The sample holds a few counts of this clonotype. V usage is TRBV9 and J usage is TRBJ2-5; the D gene is possibly TRBD1 (5 bases). The CDR3 length is 17 residues. Trimming removed 4 bases from V and 3 bases from J, with 22 bases in between. The germline CDR1 and CDR2 sequences are SGDLS and YYNGEE. CDR3 coding DNA: TGTGCCAGCAGCCCATCCCAGTCTGCAGGGTATGAAGAGACCCAGTACTTC. Translation: CASSPSQSAGYEETQYF.

The CDR3 is CASSQDHEQFF. The CDR3 coding sequence is TGTGCCAGCAGTCAAGACCATGAGCAGTTCTTC. This sequence joins TRBV12-3 or TRBV12-4 and TRBJ2-1; D uncertain. Trimming left V 5 bases short and J 8 bases short, with 7 bases between. The CDR3 has 11 residues.

This sequence joins TRBV20-1 and TRBJ2-4; D not resolved. The V gene lost 2 bases and the J gene lost 1 base, with 9 bases spanning the gap. The CDR3 extends over 14 amino acids. CDR1 and CDR2 from the germline V gene are DFQATT and SNEGSKA (reference sequence). The CDR3, as DNA: TGCAGTGCTAGACGTAAGACGGCCAAAAACATTCAGTACTTC. Amino acid sequence: CSARRKTAKNIQYF.

This clonotype has a handful of counts. This sequence joins TRBV12-3 or TRBV12-4 and TRBJ1-6; D gene unclear. CDR3 length: 12 amino acids. Here the CDR3 DNA reads TGTGCTAAGAGGGTCGATAATTCACCCCTCCACTTT. Its protein is CAKRVDNSPLHF.

Only a few counts were recorded for this clonotype. This chain connects TRBV6-1 to TRBJ1-6; TRBD1 matches at 9 bases. Looked up from germline, CDR1 is MNHNS and CDR2 is SASEGT. V shed 6 bases, J shed 10 bases, and the junction held 4 bases outside the gene matches. The CDR3 spans 13 residues. In DNA, the CDR3 is TGTGCCAGCAGGGCGGACAGGGGATCACCCCTCCACTTT. Translated, it gives CASRADRGSPLHF.

This sequence joins TRBV20-1 and TRBJ2-7; possibly TRBD2 for D (5 bases). Trimming shortened V by 4 bases and J by 2 bases, and 18 bases separated the two germline ends. Looked up from germline, CDR1 is DFQATT and CDR2 is SNEGSKA (reference sequence). The CDR3 has 15 residues. The chain's CDR3 is CSATKEGRRTYEQYF. The CDR3 DNA reads TGCAGTGCTACCAAAGAAGGTAGGAGGACCTACGAGCAGTACTTC.

The J gene is TRBJ2-1, the V gene TRBV12-3 or TRBV12-4, with 14 positions matching TRBD2. This CDR3 contains 15 residues. The V segment lost 6 bases and the J segment 9 bases; nucleotides outside the gene matches: 7. The CDR3 region is CASSPGLAGAFEQFF. CDR3 nucleotide sequence: TGTGCCAGCAGCCCGGGACTAGCGGGAGCTTTTGAGCAGTTCTTC.

This clonotype was detected only a few times. The chain links TRBV7-9 to TRBJ2-2, with D maybe TRBD2 (5 bases). Germline CDR1 reads SEHNR; CDR2 reads FQNEAQ (reference sequence). With 7 bases removed from V and 1 base from J, the gap between germline ends came to 7 bases. The CDR3 sequence is 13 residues long. CDR3 in amino acids: CASKAGNTGELFF. The CDR3, as DNA: TGTGCCAGCAAGGCGGGGAACACCGGGGAGCTGTTTTTT.

This clonotype occurred a few times. The V and J genes are TRBV7-8 and TRBJ2-7; 8 bases are shared with TRBD1. CDR1 is SGHVS and CDR2 is FQNEAQ in the germline V gene. This CDR3 contains 14 residues. The V segment lost 8 bases and the J segment 3 bases; nucleotides outside the gene matches: 9. CDR3 DNA sequence: TGTGCCAGCCGCCGCCGGGACAGGAGCTACGAGCAGTACTTC. It specifies CASRRRDRSYEQYF.

This chain links TRBV7-9 with TRBJ2-1; D is unresolved. The germline V gene encodes CDR1 SEHNR and CDR2 FQNEAQ (reference sequence). The CDR3 covers 13 residues. The ends were cut back, 8 bases at V and 7 bases at J, with 15 bases in the middle. CDR3 amino acids: CASGSQTLNEQFF. The CDR3 nucleotides read TGTGCCAGCGGCTCCCAAACCCTTAATGAGCAGTTCTTC.

This chain links TRBV29-1 with TRBJ2-7; D not resolved. Trimming pared 6 bases from V and 3 bases from J, leaving 12 bases between. Germline lookup yields CDR1 SQVTM and CDR2 ANQGSEA. CDR3 length: 12 residues. The CDR3 loop is CSVSMGNYEQYF. The CDR3 DNA follows: TGCAGCGTCTCGATGGGCAACTACGAGCAGTACTTC.

The chain uses TRBV12-3 or TRBV12-4 and TRBJ2-1; D gene ambiguous. The CDR3 totals 16 residues. V lost 2 bases to trimming and J lost 4 bases, with 15 bases between them. CDR3 sequence (DNA): TGTGCCAGCAGTTTACAGTGGCCCGATCGGTACAATGAGCAGTTCTTC. Protein product: CASSLQWPDRYNEQFF.

The chain combines TRBV7-2 with TRBJ2-7, with D possibly TRBD1 on 6 matching bases. Trimming took 2 bases from V and 4 from J, leaving 15 bases between them. CDR1 SGHTA and CDR2 FQGNSA come from the germline V gene. This CDR3 region has 15 residues. CDR3 nucleotides: TGTGCCAGCAGCTTAAGGTACAGGGACCAGTACGAGCAGTACTTC. Its protein is CASSLRYRDQYEQYF.

In its sample, this clonotype was seen many times. The rearrangement links TRBV2 to TRBJ1-2; D perhaps matches TRBD1 (6 bases). Trimming left V 6 bases short and J 1 base short, with 9 bases between. Per germline, CDR1 SNHLY and CDR2 FYNNEI. This CDR3 region has 13 residues. This chain's CDR3 is CASRGTFNYGYTF. CDR3 DNA: TGTGCCAGCAGAGGGACATTTAACTATGGCTACACCTTC. Drawing the rest from reference TRBV2 and TRBJ1-2, the complete variable domain is EPEVTQTPSHQVTQMGQEVILRCVPISNHLYFYWYRQILGQKVEFLVSFYNNEISEKSEIFDDQFSVERPDGSNFTLKIRSTKLEDSAMYFCASRGTFNYGYTFGSGTRLTVV.

This chain uses TRBV27 with TRBJ1-2, with 7 nucleotides matching TRBD1. Germline CDR1 and CDR2: MNHEY and SMNVEV (reference sequence). V gave up 6 bases and J gave up 8 bases; unmatched junction bases: 9. The CDR3 spans 13 residues. CDR3 protein: CASRRTGETGYTF. The CDR3 DNA reads TGTGCCAGCAGACGAACAGGGGAGACGGGCTACACCTTC.

This chain connects TRBV6-1 to TRBJ2-7; 9 bases are a match to TRBD2. The CDR3 has 13 residues. Germline CDR1 and CDR2: MNHNS and SASEGT. J lost 2 bases, V lost 6 bases, and 2 bases had no gene match. The CDR3 nucleotides read TGTGCCAGCAGGTCTAGCGGGACCTACGAGCAGTACTTC. Translation: CASRSSGTYEQYF.